Listed below are T cell receptor beta chains from one sample, sequenced in a study of blood T cell repertoires in COVID-19. Produced via immunoSEQ multiplex PCR; TCRdb's table is partial and in-frame only. The data contain approximately 300,000 clones, more than 85% of them singletons. The sequenced sample was peripheral blood. The origin of the receptors is a man in his forties with acute or convalescent COVID-19. CDR3s include the opening cysteine and the closing phenylalanine or tryptophan. D genes are given only for firm matches. Some rows have no size entry. The others give once, few or many, or a class for an expanded clone.

j_gene | d_gene | v_gene | abundance | CDR3nt | CDR3aa
TRBJ2-3 | . | TRBV19 | . | TGTGCCAGTAGTGGGAGAGCAGATACGCAGTATTTT | CASSGRADTQYF
TRBJ1-4 | . | TRBV3-1/TRBV3-2 | . | TGTGCCAGCAGCCAATTAGCCCTTTCGGGGGCTAATGAAAAACTGTTTTTT | CASSQLALSGANEKLFF
TRBJ1-5 | . | TRBV3-1/TRBV3-2 | . | TGTGCCAGCAGCCTCGGGACATTCTCAGGGCAGCCCCAGCATTTT | CASSLGTFSGQPQHF
TRBJ1-2 | . | TRBV19 | . | TGTGCCAGTAGTATCTTGTCCTATGGCTACACCTTC | CASSILSYGYTF
TRBJ1-2 | . | TRBV5-6 | . | TGTGCCAGCAGCTTGCGGGTATATGGCTACACCTTC | CASSLRVYGYTF
TRBJ1-4 | TRBD1 | TRBV12-5 | few | TGTGCTAGTGGTTTGAGGACAGGCCACTCCAGAAAACTGTTTTTT | CASGLRTGHSRKLFF
TRBJ1-3 | . | TRBV10-3 | . | TGTGCCATCAGCCAACAGGGAGCTGGAAACACCATATATTTT | CAISQQGAGNTIYF
TRBJ1-4 | TRBD1 | TRBV5-1 | . | TGCGCCAGCAGCGTACAGGGGACGACTAATGAAAAACTGTTTTTT | CASSVQGTTNEKLFF
TRBJ1-4 | . | TRBV5-6 | . | TGTGCCAGCAGCCTTGAGGCAACTAATGAAAAACTGTTTTTT | CASSLEATNEKLFF
TRBJ2-3 | TRBD1 | TRBV7-9 | . | TGTGCCAGCAGCCTGGGACAGGGGCAAGATACGCAGTATTTT | CASSLGQGQDTQYF
TRBJ1-1 | . | TRBV29-1 | . | TGCAGCGCCCCTACTCAGAACACTGAAGCTTTCTTT | CSAPTQNTEAFF
TRBJ1-6 | . | TRBV6-2/TRBV6-3 | . | TGTGCCAGCAGTTACGGGGGTGCGGGGATGGATAATTCACCCCTCCACTTT | CASSYGGAGMDNSPLHF
TRBJ1-1 | . | TRBV2 | few | TGTGCCAGTGCTAGAGGGGGGGGCGAGGGGACTGAAGCTTTCTTT | CASARGGGEGTEAFF
TRBJ2-1 | TRBD2 | TRBV5-1 | . | TGCGCCAGCAGCTCGGGACTAGCGGGGGCGGAGCAGTTCTTC | CASSSGLAGAEQFF
TRBJ1-1 | . | TRBV19 | . | TGTGCCAGTAGTATGGTCGGGTCTGAAGCTTTCTTT | CASSMVGSEAFF
TRBJ1-4 | . | TRBV5-1 | . | TGCGCCAGCAGGCCTAGACAGGCGGCCGGTGAAAAACTGTTTTTT | CASRPRQAAGEKLFF
TRBJ1-2 | TRBD1 | TRBV29-1 | once | TGCAGCGCTAGACAGGGCCATGGCTACACCTTC | CSARQGHGYTF
TRBJ1-2 | . | TRBV5-4 | . | TGTGCCAGCAGCTTCGCAGGGAACTATGGCTACACCTTC | CASSFAGNYGYTF
TRBJ2-2 | . | TRBV19 | . | TGTGCCATCGACTTGACCGGGGAGCTGTTTTTT | CAIDLTGELFF
TRBJ1-2 | . | TRBV7-9 | . | TGTGCCAGCAGCCCGTGGACAGTGAGGGCGAAGAAATATGGCTACACCTTC | CASSPWTVRAKKYGYTF
TRBJ2-7 | TRBD2 | TRBV7-2 | . | TGTGCCAGCAGCTCGACTAGCGGATCCTACGAGCAGTACTTC | CASSSTSGSYEQYF
TRBJ1-1 | . | TRBV5-1 | once | TGCGCCAGCAGCTTGTCCGTAAACACTGAAGCTTTCTTT | CASSLSVNTEAFF
TRBJ1-3 | TRBD1 | TRBV2 | few | TGTGCCAGCAGTGCTTTTGGACAGGGAGGAAACACCATATATTTT | CASSAFGQGGNTIYF
TRBJ1-1 | TRBD1 | TRBV13 | . | TGTGCCAGCAGCTTATACTCCGCCTCAGGGGGGAGCACTGAAGCTTTCTTT | CASSLYSASGGSTEAFF
TRBJ2-7 | TRBD2 | TRBV29-1 | . | TGCAGCGTCATAGCGGGGGGCGCCTACGAGCAGTACTTC | CSVIAGGAYEQYF
TRBJ1-2 | . | TRBV30 | . | TGTGCCTGGAGTGATGGCCGTTTTAACTATGGCTACACCTTC | CAWSDGRFNYGYTF
TRBJ1-5 | TRBD1 | TRBV5-1 | . | TGCGCCAGCAGCTTGGAAGGGGGCGATCAGCCCCAGCATTTT | CASSLEGGDQPQHF
TRBJ2-7 | . | TRBV10-3 | . | TGTGCCATCAGTGAGTCCGTAGGGGTCTACGAGCAGTACTTC | CAISESVGVYEQYF
TRBJ2-2 | TRBD1 | TRBV7-2 | . | TGTGCCAGCAGCCCCCCGGAGGACAGGGGGACCGGGGAGCTGTTTTTT | CASSPPEDRGTGELFF
TRBJ2-1 | . | TRBV7-9 | . | TGTGCCAGCAGCTTACAGGGGTCCTACAATGAGCAGTTCTTC | CASSLQGSYNEQFF
TRBJ2-6 | . | TRBV28 | . | TGTGGAACATCGGGACTCAGCCACTCTGGGGCCAACGTCCTGACTTTC | CGTSGLSHSGANVLTF
TRBJ1-5 | . | TRBV2 | . | TGTGCCAGCAGTGCCGAAGGCAGGGTGAGCAATCAGCCCCAGCATTTT | CASSAEGRVSNQPQHF
TRBJ1-4 | . | TRBV4-2 | once | TGTGCCAGCAGCCAAGGGGCGGGGGGCGATGAAAAACTGTTTTTT | CASSQGAGGDEKLFF
TRBJ2-2 | . | TRBV5-1 | . | TGCGCCAGCCCGGACAGAGTCCAGACCGGGGAGCTGTTTTTT | CASPDRVQTGELFF
TRBJ2-3 | TRBD2 | TRBV5-4 | . | TGTGCCAGCAGCCCAAGCGGGGGCAGGGGTGCAGATACGCAGTATTTT | CASSPSGGRGADTQYF
TRBJ1-6 | TRBD1 | TRBV12-5 | . | TGTGCTAGTGGTCCGGGACAGGAGAATTCACCCCTCCACTTT | CASGPGQENSPLHF
TRBJ2-2 | TRBD1 | TRBV15 | . | TGTGCCACCAGCATAGGGGACAGGAACACCGGGGAGCTGTTTTTT | CATSIGDRNTGELFF
TRBJ2-2 | . | TRBV5-1 | once | TGCGCCAGCAGCTTGGTAGGCGGTTATTCGGGGGAGCTGTTTTTT | CASSLVGGYSGELFF
TRBJ1-1 | TRBD1 | TRBV2 | . | TGTGCCACCCAGAGGACAGGGAACACTGAAGCTTTCTTT | CATQRTGNTEAFF
TRBJ1-4 | . | TRBV6-1 | . | TGTGCCAGCAGTGACGCAGGGCCTAATGAAAAACTGTTTTTT | CASSDAGPNEKLFF
TRBJ2-2 | . | TRBV5-1 | . | TGCGCCAGCAGCTTGGGTCAGGGGACCGGGGAGCTGTTTTTT | CASSLGQGTGELFF
TRBJ2-3 | TRBD2 | TRBV10-3 | . | TGTGCCATCAGTGAGTCCGGGGGGTTTAGCACAGATACGCAGTATTTT | CAISESGGFSTDTQYF
TRBJ1-6 | . | TRBV13 | few | TGTGCCAGCAGCTCAAGGGGTCAGCAGTCTTCACCCCTCCACTTT | CASSSRGQQSSPLHF
TRBJ2-1 | TRBD2 | TRBV5-1 | few | TGCGCCAGCAGCTTGGGACTAGCGGGGGGATCTTCCAATGAGCAGTTCTTC | CASSLGLAGGSSNEQFF
TRBJ1-1 | TRBD1 | TRBV2 | few | TGTGCCAGCAGGACAGGGGGGGACACTGAAGCTTTCTTT | CASRTGGDTEAFF
TRBJ2-3 | . | TRBV2 | . | TGTGCCAGCAGTTCGGGGTTGACGCAGTATTTT | CASSSGLTQYF
TRBJ1-1 | TRBD1 | TRBV30 | . | TGTGCCTGGAGCTCGAGGACAGGGTTGAACACTGAAGCTTTCTTT | CAWSSRTGLNTEAFF
TRBJ1-2 | . | TRBV5-1 | . | TGCGCCAGCAGCTTACAACAGGGTACTAACTATGGCTACACCTTC | CASSLQQGTNYGYTF
TRBJ1-2 | TRBD1 | TRBV3-1/TRBV3-2 | . | TGTGCCAGCAGCTCCCGGACAGGGGACTATGGCTACACCTTC | CASSSRTGDYGYTF
TRBJ2-2 | . | TRBV5-1 | . | TGCGCCAGCAGCTTTCAAGGACATCCTAACACCGGGGAGCTGTTTTTT | CASSFQGHPNTGELFF
TRBJ1-1 | TRBD1 | TRBV11-2 | . | TGTGCCAGCAGCCCGGGACAGTCGAACACTGAAGCTTTCTTT | CASSPGQSNTEAFF
TRBJ1-1 | . | TRBV20-1 | . | TGCAGTGCTAGTCTCCCCCTCGTAGTGAACACTGAAGCTTTCTTT | CSASLPLVVNTEAFF
TRBJ1-1 | . | TRBV3-1/TRBV3-2 | once | TGTGCCAGCAGCCAAAGCGGCCTCAAGAACACTGAAGCTTTCTTT | CASSQSGLKNTEAFF
TRBJ1-5 | . | TRBV25-1 | . | TGTGCCAGCAGTGACAGACAGCTCAATCAGCCCCAGCATTTT | CASSDRQLNQPQHF
TRBJ1-6 | TRBD1 | TRBV5-6 | . | TGTGCCAGCAGCACAAGGGACAGCCGGAGGAATTCACCCCTCCACTTT | CASSTRDSRRNSPLHF
TRBJ1-2 | TRBD1 | TRBV30 | once | TGTGCCTGGAGTGTACAGGGGTATAACTATGGCTACACCTTC | CAWSVQGYNYGYTF
TRBJ2-3 | . | TRBV18 | . | TGTGCCAGCTCAAGACTGACAGCAACAGATACGCAGTATTTT | CASSRLTATDTQYF
TRBJ1-1 | . | TRBV7-8 | few | TGTGCCAGCAGCCCATATACAGGGAAGGACACTGAAGCTTTCTTT | CASSPYTGKDTEAFF
TRBJ1-4 | TRBD1 | TRBV11-2 | . | TGTGCCAGCAGCTCCCCGACAGGGGGGAAATCAACTAATGAAAAACTGTTTTTT | CASSSPTGGKSTNEKLFF